This T cell receptor (beta chain) was found in a study of neurological immune-mediated disorders. Study observations and caveats: Across subjects, no CDR3 amino acid sequence appeared in expanded clones of more than one subject, a finding that suggested private repertoires in all groups.

It was by 5'RACE with 10-nucleotide random UMIs that the cDNA was made. Every sequencing run gave over 190 million TCR-beta sequences, taken from 15-18 subjects. TCRdb re-derived calls from the 5' RACE reads in MiXCR, one entry per CDR3 protein. The sample carries approximately 58,000 distinct CDR3 sequences, roughly an eighth recorded once. Healthy control samples came from blood bank volunteers in Maryland, USA. This clonotype was seen repeatedly, ten times or more. The target antigen is unknown. This TCR derives from a man aged 55-75 years in good health. Sequencing used PBMCs.

In DNA, the CDR3 is TGTGCCAGCGGCCAGAGAAATTACTACACCTTC. Translated: CASGQRNYYTF. The V call is TRBV6-5, the J call TRBJ1-2; D call uncertain. Trimming shortened V by 8 bases and J by 10 bases, and 14 bases separated the two germline ends. Germline lookup yields CDR1 MNHEY and CDR2 SVGAGI. CDR3 length: 11 amino acids.